One sample yielded the 6 T cell receptor beta chains listed below, sequenced in a study of cytomegalovirus exposure and HLA in healthy donors. It was with 60 Vbeta and 13 Jbeta primers that the PCR ran. Assay used: immunoSEQ multiplex PCR; TCRdb lists only in-frame clones, some missing. The table includes 84,000 or so clones, approximately 80% detected once. Sequencing input: PBMCs. Receptors originate from a man over 45 in good health and CMV-seronegative.

The rearrangement uses TRBV4-2 and TRBJ2-1; possible D gene TRBD2, 6 bases. The germline CDR1 and CDR2 sequences are LGHNA and YNFKEQ. The CDR3 runs 17 residues. Trimming pared 4 bases from V and 3 bases from J, leaving 19 bases between. CDR3 DNA: TGTGCCAGCAGCCCTACTATCGGGTCGGGGGACTACAATGAGCAGTTCTTC. Amino acids: CASSPTIGSGDYNEQFF.

This clone came up once. The chain has TRBV6-4 and TRBJ2-5, with 7 positions matching TRBD2. In germline, CDR1 is MRHNA, CDR2 SNTAGT. Trimming cost V 0 bases and J 5 bases; bases outside gene matches: 15. The CDR3 spans 18 residues. The CDR3 region has the DNA TGTGCCAGCAGTGACTCGGGAGGTGGGCGGGGGTCACGCGAGACCCAGTACTTC. Its protein product is CASSDSGGGRGSRETQYF.

This sequence joins TRBV28 and TRBJ1-2; no clear D. The CDR3 covers 13 residues. V lost 3 bases and J lost 2, with 7 bases in between. From germline, CDR1 is MDHEN and CDR2 SYDVKM. The CDR3 is CASSLPGNYGYTF. The CDR3 DNA reads TGTGCCAGCAGTTTGCCGGGGAACTATGGCTACACCTTC.

The chain links TRBV5-1 to TRBJ2-5; TRBD2 aligns across 7 bases. CDR1 SGHRS and CDR2 YFSETQ come from the germline V gene. The CDR3 covers 16 residues. Unmatched junction bases numbered 15, after V lost 5 bases and J lost 5 bases. CDR3 DNA: TGCGCCAGCAGATCGAAAGACCCGGGGGGTTGGGAGACCCAGTACTTC. Protein sequence: CASRSKDPGGWETQYF.

This rearrangement joins TRBV27 to TRBJ2-1; D is perhaps TRBD1 (5 bases). Germline V lookup: CDR1 MNHEY, CDR2 SMNVEV (reference sequence). This CDR3 comprises 13 residues. The V end lost 0 bases, the J end lost 10 bases, and 10 bases lay between the germline ends. The CDR3 spells CASSLSSKGEQFF. The CDR3 DNA reads TGTGCCAGCAGTTTATCTAGCAAGGGGGAGCAGTTCTTC.

The rearrangement joins TRBV9 to TRBJ2-2; TRBD1 aligns across 8 bases. The ends lost 0 bases at V and 6 bases at J; junction bases unmatched: 7. This CDR3 region has 16 residues. Germline values: CDR1 SGDLS, CDR2 YYNGEE. The CDR3 coding sequence is TGTGCCAGCAGCGTAGGGGGGCAGGGGGCCTCCGGGGAGCTGTTTTTT. It yields the protein CASSVGGQGASGELFF.